This T cell receptor (beta chain) was captured in a study of T cells after yellow fever vaccination (dated by TCRdb to the late 2010s). In terms of the full investigation: The SMART-Seq v4 Ultra Low Input RNA kit was used to prepare libraries from fractions with low cell numbers. To follow T-cell clones before and after both primary and booster YFV17D yellow fever vaccination, bulk TCR alpha and beta repertoires underwent longitudinal sequencing. Two healthy male donors, one aged 18 to 30 and one aged 30 to 39 years, were included in the cohort. Blood samples were taken at several timepoints before and after primary and secondary immunization, and bulk PBMC replicates and cell subsets were isolated. General conclusions and limits of the study: The study included only two donors, which limits how far the findings can be generalized. After the booster, most clones that had expanded after primary vaccination were detected again (around 97% of CD4 and 70% to 90% of CD8), suggesting broad maintenance of memory. A small share of clonotypes occurred in both CD4 and CD8 compartments, likely arising from convergent recombination. The secondary T-cell response was found to be weaker but faster than the primary response, with a peak reached on day 5 rather than on day 15. Because abundant contaminating clonotypes from the bulk population could be contained in FACS-sorted repertoires, computational filtering was required.

The table lists this clonotype with a few counts. Its antigen is currently not known. Per-base quality was not reported, and no clone a single base away is much larger than it. For sequencing, an Illumina NovaSeq 6000 was employed. TCR cDNA was synthesized by 5'RACE template switching, which introduced a universal primer site and unique molecular identifiers. cDNA synthesis was primed from both the TCR alpha and TCR beta constant segments. Two PCR steps were used to amplify libraries, with sample barcodes and sequencing adapters being added in the second step. Libraries were sequenced on Illumina HiSeq 2500 (2x100 bp) or NovaSeq (2x150 bp). As for how the authors treated the data: MIGEC handled demultiplexing of reads and collapsing into UMI consensus sequences, while MiXCR performed V(D)J alignment. Vaccine-responding clonotypes were identified with edgeR using replicate PBMC samples, with FDR below 0.01 and a log2 fold change above 5 up to day 15 being required. CD4 or CD8 identity was assigned to each bulk clonotype according to whether the clonotype was present at higher abundance in the sequenced CD4 repertoire or the sequenced CD8 repertoire. TCRdb ran its own pipeline on the public reads, namely fastp trimming at Q25 and MiXCR clone calling, and kept in-frame beta chains. Rows are unified per CDR3 protein, each entry keeping the most common DNA and genes. What appears here as the V and J calls and clone size reflects TCRdb's work, not the paper's. Recorded for this sample are some 340,000 distinct CDR3 sequences; over 8.5% of them occurred a single time. Under 4% of the sample rests with the top ten.

Reading the germline V gene gives CDR1 SGHRS and CDR2 YFSETQ. V loses 0 bases, J loses 7 bases, and the germline ends lie 10 bases apart. CDR3 length: 13 amino acids, cysteine to phenylalanine. The read is trimmed to its CDR3 DNA, 39 bases read in frame from base 1. The meaning of the sample's treatment or condition label: live attenuated yellow fever vaccine strain. A standard Ficoll-Paque protocol was used to isolate PBMCs from peripheral blood. CD4 and CD8 T-cell fractions were isolated with Dynabeads CD4 and CD8 positive selection kits. TriZol was used to extract RNA from bulk PBMCs, from CD4 and CD8 fractions, and from dextramer-positive and dextramer-negative fractions.

The input for sequencing was CD4+ T cells sorted from PBMCs, taken 45 days after the yellow fever booster vaccination. This receptor was taken from a man between 18 and 35 years old who received the YFV17D yellow fever vaccine. The sequence is built from TRBV5-1 and TRBJ1-2; D gene: possibly TRBD1, on 5 matching bases. The nucleotide sequence is given as TGCGCCAGCAGCTTGGAAGGGGCAATTGGCTACACCTTC. Translated, it gives CASSLEGAIGYTF.